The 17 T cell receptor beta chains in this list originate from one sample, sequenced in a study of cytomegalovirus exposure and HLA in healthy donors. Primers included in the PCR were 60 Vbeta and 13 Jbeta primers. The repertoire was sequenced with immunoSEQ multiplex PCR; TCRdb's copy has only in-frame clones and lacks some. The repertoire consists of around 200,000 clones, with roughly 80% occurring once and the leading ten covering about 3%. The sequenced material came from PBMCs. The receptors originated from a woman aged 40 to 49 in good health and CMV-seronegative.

The DNA of the CDR3 is TGTGCCAGCAGCCCCACAGGGAACACTGAAGCTTTCTTT. Translation gives CASSPTGNTEAFF. V and J are TRBV5-6 and TRBJ1-1, with D possibly being TRBD1 (5 bases). In germline, CDR1 is SGHDT, CDR2 YYEEEE. V was trimmed by 4 bases and J by 1 base, leaving 8 bases between them. The CDR3 is 13 residues long.

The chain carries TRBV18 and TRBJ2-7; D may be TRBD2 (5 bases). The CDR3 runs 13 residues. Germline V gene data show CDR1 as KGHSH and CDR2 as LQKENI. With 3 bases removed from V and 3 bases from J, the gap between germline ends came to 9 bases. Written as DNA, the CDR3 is TGTGCCAGCTCACCGGCGGGTCGCTACGAGCAGTACTTC. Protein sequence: CASSPAGRYEQYF.

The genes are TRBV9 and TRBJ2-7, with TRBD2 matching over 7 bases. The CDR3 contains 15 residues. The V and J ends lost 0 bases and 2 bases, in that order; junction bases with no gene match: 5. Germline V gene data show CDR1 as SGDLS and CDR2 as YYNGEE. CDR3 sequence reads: CASSVGGSVTYEQYF. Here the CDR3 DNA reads TGTGCCAGCAGCGTAGGCGGGAGTGTAACCTACGAGCAGTACTTC.

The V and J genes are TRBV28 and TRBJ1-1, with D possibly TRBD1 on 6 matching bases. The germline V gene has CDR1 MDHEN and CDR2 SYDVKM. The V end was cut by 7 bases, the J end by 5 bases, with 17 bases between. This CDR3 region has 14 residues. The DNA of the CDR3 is TGTGCCAGCAAAAGAGGGGGGGAAGGGACTGAAGCTTTCTTT. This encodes CASKRGGEGTEAFF.

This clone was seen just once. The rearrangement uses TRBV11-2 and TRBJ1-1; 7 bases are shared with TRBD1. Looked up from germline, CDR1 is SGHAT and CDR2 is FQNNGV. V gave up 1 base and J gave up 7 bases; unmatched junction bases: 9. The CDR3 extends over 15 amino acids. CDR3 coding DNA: TGTGCCAGCAGCTTAGCTGGGGGGCAGGGGGGTGAAGCTTTCTTT. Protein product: CASSLAGGQGGEAFF.

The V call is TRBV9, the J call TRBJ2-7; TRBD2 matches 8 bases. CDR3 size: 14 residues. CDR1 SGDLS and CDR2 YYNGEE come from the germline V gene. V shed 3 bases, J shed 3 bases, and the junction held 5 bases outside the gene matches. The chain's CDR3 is CASSETGTSYEQYF. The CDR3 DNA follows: TGTGCCAGCAGCGAAACCGGGACTAGCTACGAGCAGTACTTC.

The CDR3 loop reads CASSLDQLVNEQFF. The CDR3 region has the DNA TGTGCCAGCAGCTTAGACCAACTAGTCAATGAGCAGTTCTTC. V gene TRBV7-6 combines with J gene TRBJ2-1, with D maybe TRBD2 (5 bases). CDR1 SGHVS and CDR2 FNYEAQ come from the germline V gene. This CDR3 is 14 amino acids long. The V gene lost 1 base and the J gene lost 6 bases, with 10 bases spanning the gap. The complete variable domain, with remaining parts taken from reference TRBV7-6 and TRBJ2-1, reads GAGVSQSPRYKVTKRGQDVALRCDPISGHVSLYWYRQALGQGPEFLTYFNYEAQQDKSGLPNDRFSAERPEGSISTLTIQRTEQRDSAMYRCASSLDQLVNEQFFGPGTRLTVL.

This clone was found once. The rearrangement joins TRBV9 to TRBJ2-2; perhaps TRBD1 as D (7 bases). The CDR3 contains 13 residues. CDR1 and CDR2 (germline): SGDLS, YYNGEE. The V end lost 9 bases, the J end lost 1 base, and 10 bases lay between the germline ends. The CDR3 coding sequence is TGTGCCAACCAGGGGGGGAACACCGGGGAGCTGTTTTTT. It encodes CANQGGNTGELFF.

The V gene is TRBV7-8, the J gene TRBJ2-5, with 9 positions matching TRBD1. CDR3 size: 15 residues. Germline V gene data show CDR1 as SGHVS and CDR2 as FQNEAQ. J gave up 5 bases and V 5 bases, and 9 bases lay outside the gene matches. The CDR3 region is CASSPGDRVRETQYF. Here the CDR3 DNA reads TGTGCCAGCAGCCCAGGGGACAGGGTCCGGGAGACCCAGTACTTC.

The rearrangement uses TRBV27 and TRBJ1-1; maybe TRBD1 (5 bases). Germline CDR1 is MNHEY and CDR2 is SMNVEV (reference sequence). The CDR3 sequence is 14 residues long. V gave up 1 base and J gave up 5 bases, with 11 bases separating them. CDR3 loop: CASSLFNAGTEAFF. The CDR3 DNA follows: TGTGCCAGCAGTTTATTCAATGCAGGGACTGAAGCTTTCTTT.

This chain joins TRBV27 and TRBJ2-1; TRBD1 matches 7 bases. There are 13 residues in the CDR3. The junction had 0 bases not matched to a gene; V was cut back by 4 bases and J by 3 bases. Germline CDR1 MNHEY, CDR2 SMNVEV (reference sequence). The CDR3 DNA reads TGTGCCAGCAGTTGGGACAGCTACAATGAGCAGTTCTTC. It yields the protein CASSWDSYNEQFF.

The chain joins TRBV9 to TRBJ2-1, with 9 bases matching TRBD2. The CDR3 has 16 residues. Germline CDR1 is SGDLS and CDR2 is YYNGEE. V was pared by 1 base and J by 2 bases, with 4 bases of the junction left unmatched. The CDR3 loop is CASSVTAGGPYNEQFF. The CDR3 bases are TGTGCCAGCAGCGTAACGGCGGGAGGGCCCTACAATGAGCAGTTCTTC.

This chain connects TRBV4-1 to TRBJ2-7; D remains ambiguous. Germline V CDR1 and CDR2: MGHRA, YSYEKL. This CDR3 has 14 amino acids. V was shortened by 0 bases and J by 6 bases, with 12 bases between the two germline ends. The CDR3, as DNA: TGCGCCAGCAGCCAAGAACCCCCTTCAGGCGAGCAGTACTTC. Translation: CASSQEPPSGEQYF.

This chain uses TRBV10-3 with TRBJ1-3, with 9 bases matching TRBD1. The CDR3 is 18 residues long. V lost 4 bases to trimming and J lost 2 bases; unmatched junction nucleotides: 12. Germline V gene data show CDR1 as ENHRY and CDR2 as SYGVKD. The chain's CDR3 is CAISGRTGDRFAGNTIYF. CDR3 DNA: TGTGCCATCAGTGGTAGGACAGGGGATCGATTTGCTGGAAACACCATATATTTT.

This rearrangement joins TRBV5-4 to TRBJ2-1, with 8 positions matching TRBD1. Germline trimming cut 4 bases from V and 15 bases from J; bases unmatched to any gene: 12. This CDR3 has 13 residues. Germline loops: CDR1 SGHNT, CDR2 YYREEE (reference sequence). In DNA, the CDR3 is TGTGCCAGCAGCCTGGACAGGGCCGGGGAACCGTTCTTC. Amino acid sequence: CASSLDRAGEPFF.

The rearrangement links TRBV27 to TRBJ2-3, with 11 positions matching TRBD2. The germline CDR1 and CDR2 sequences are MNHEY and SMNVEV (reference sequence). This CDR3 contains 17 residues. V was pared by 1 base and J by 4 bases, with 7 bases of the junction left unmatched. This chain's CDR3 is CASSLLFTSGGADTQYF. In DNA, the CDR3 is TGTGCCAGCAGTTTATTATTTACTAGCGGGGGCGCAGATACGCAGTATTTT.

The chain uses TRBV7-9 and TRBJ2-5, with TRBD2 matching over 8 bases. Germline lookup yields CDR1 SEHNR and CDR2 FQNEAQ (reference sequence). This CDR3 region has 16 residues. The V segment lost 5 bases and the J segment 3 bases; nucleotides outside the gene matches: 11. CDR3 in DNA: TGTGCCAGCAGCCGGGGGTCCGGGAGGGCCAAAGAGACCCAGTACTTC. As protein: CASSRGSGRAKETQYF.